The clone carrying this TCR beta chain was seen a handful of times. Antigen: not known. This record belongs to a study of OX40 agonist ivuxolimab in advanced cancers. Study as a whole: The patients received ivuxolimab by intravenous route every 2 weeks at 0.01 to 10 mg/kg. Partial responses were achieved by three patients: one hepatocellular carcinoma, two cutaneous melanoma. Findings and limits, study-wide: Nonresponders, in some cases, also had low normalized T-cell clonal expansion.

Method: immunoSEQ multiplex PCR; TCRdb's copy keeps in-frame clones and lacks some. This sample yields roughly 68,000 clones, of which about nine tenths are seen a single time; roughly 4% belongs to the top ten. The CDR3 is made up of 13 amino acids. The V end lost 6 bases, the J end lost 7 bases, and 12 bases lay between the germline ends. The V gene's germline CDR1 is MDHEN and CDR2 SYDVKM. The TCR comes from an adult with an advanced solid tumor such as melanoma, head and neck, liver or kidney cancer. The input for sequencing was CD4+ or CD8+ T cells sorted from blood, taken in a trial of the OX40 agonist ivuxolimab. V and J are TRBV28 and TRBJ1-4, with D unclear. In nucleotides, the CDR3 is TGTGCCAGCAGCTCTCCTCGCGTTGAAAAACTGTTTTTT. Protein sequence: CASSSPRVEKLFF.